The 19 T cell receptor beta chains given below trace back to one sample, sequenced in a study of T cells in Graves' hyperthyroidism and ophthalmopathy. What was amplified from RNA transcripts were TCR beta CDR3 regions. During a first-round RT-PCR of the TCR CDR3, the HTBI primer set was used. Via MiXCR, TCRdb re-called the multiplex PCR reads, giving one row per CDR3 protein. Of around 520,000 distinct CDR3 sequences in the sample, approximately 15% are singletons; the top ten hold around a sixth. The sample was blood. Receptors were obtained from a woman between 18 and 30 years old with Graves' hyperthyroidism.

This clonotype was found many times. V is TRBV20-1 and J is TRBJ2-3, with unresolved D. The CDR3 extends over 16 amino acids. V gave up 0 bases and J gave up 2 bases, with 15 bases separating them. CDR1 and CDR2 (germline): DFQATT, SNEGSKA (reference sequence). The DNA for the CDR3 is TGCAGTGCTAGAGATCCCCAGACGAGGAACACAGATACGCAGTATTTT. Residues: CSARDPQTRNTDTQYF.

This clonotype came up many times. The chain is built from TRBV11-2 and TRBJ2-7; 9 nucleotides line up with TRBD1. Germline values: CDR1 SGHAT, CDR2 FQNNGV. The CDR3 runs 13 residues. CDR3 sequence (DNA): TGTGCAGTCTCTAGGGACAGGGTCTACGAGCAGTACTTC. Its protein product is CAVSRDRVYEQYF.

This clonotype was found a few times. A much more abundant neighbour one base away suggests this may be a read error. The chain couples TRBV7-3 to TRBJ1-1; weak D call: TRBD1 (6 bases). The V gene lost 4 bases and the J gene lost 3 bases, with 9 bases spanning the gap. Germline CDR1 is SGHTA and CDR2 is FQGTGA. This CDR3 region has 13 residues. The CDR3 DNA is TGTGCCAGCAGCTGGTCAGGGGACACTGAAGCTTTCTTT. Residues: CASSWSGDTEAFF.

Note on this clonotype: It may be a read error: a sequence one base away is much more abundant. The CDR3 protein is CARSSQLNQPQHF. CDR3 nucleotides: TGTGCCCGGAGTAGCCAGCTGAATCAGCCCCAGCATTTT. This chain connects TRBV30 to TRBJ1-5; D gene unclear. Per germline, CDR1 GTSNPN and CDR2 SVGIG (reference sequence). This CDR3 region has 13 residues.

This clonotype was seen repeatedly, ten times or more. The chain links TRBV12-5 to TRBJ2-2, with TRBD1 matching over 8 bases. This CDR3 is 16 amino acids long. V was pared by 6 bases and J by 1 base, with 7 bases of the junction left unmatched. The germline V gene has CDR1 LGHNT and CDR2 FRNRAP. CDR3 amino acids: CASGPTGGENTGELFF. The CDR3, as DNA: TGTGCTAGTGGCCCAACAGGGGGTGAGAACACCGGGGAGCTGTTTTTT.

The sample holds many counts of this clonotype. The gene calls are TRBV2 and TRBJ2-2; 10 bases match TRBD1. Germline trimming cut 4 bases from V and 5 bases from J; bases unmatched to any gene: 1. Germline CDR1 and CDR2: SNHLY and FYNNEI. The CDR3 is made up of 14 amino acids. The CDR3: CASSGTGGTGELFF. DNA for the CDR3: TGTGCCAGCAGTGGGACAGGGGGGACCGGGGAGCTGTTTTTT.

Concerning this clonotype: A much larger clone differs from this one at a single base, so this may be a read error. V gene TRBV12-3 or TRBV12-4 combines with J gene TRBJ1-1; 8 positions agree with TRBD1. The CDR3 has 15 amino acids. CDR3 sequence reads: CASSFTTGVNTEALF. The DNA of the CDR3 is TGTGCCAGCAGTTTCACGACAGGGGTTAACACTGAAGCTCTCTTT.

This clonotype was picked up many times. The chain employs TRBV7-8 and TRBJ1-2; no clear D gene. The germline gives CDR1 SGHVS, CDR2 FQNEAQ. The V end lost 1 base, the J end lost 8 bases, and 11 bases lay between the germline ends. There are 13 residues in the CDR3. The CDR3 coding sequence is TGTGCCAGCAGCTTAGTGGCAACCCGGGGCTACACCTTC. This codes for CASSLVATRGYTF.

At least ten counts were recorded for this clonotype. The chain couples TRBV3-1 to TRBJ2-2; D may be TRBD2 (5 bases). This CDR3 is 18 amino acids long. The germline V gene has CDR1 LGHDT and CDR2 YNNKEL (reference sequence). V dropped 4 bases and J dropped 0 bases, with 18 bases sitting between them. In nucleotides, the CDR3 is TGTGCCAGCAGCCCCCGTCCCCCCGAGCGGCCGAACACCGGGGAGCTGTTTTTT. Its protein is CASSPRPPERPNTGELFF. The variable domain in full, completed from reference TRBV3-1 and TRBJ2-2, reads DTAVSQTPKYLVTQMGNDKSIKCEQNLGHDTMYWYKQDSKKFLKIMFSYNNKELIINETVPNRFSPKSPDKAHLNLHINSLELGDSAVYFCASSPRPPERPNTGELFFGEGSRLTVL.

This clonotype was recorded many times. The rearrangement joins TRBV30 to TRBJ1-1; maybe TRBD1 (5 bases). CDR3 size: 14 residues. Germline lookup yields CDR1 GTSNPN and CDR2 SVGIG (reference sequence). The V and J ends lost 2 bases and 1 base respectively, with 11 bases between them. The chain's CDR3 is CAWSNGGGNTEAFF. The CDR3 bases are TGTGCCTGGAGTAACGGGGGGGGGAACACTGAAGCTTTCTTT.

As to this clonotype: A much bigger clone sits one base away, suggesting this may be a read error. The chain combines TRBV12-3 or TRBV12-4 with TRBJ2-2; TRBD2 matches at 8 bases. V dropped 3 bases and J dropped 6; count of bases not matched to a gene: 9. This CDR3 is 16 amino acids long. The CDR3 loop reads CASSFLGLASPGELFF. The DNA for the CDR3 is TGTGCCAGCAGTTTCCTCGGACTAGCTTCTCCCGGGGAGCTGTTTTTT.

This clonotype was recorded many times. This chain links TRBV2 with TRBJ1-1, with D hard to call. Germline values: CDR1 SNHLY, CDR2 FYNNEI. V gave up 7 bases and J gave up 1 base, with 13 bases separating them. This CDR3 has 14 residues. This chain's CDR3 is CASTTTYTNTEAFF. For the CDR3, the DNA is TGTGCCAGCACTACCACTTACACGAACACTGAAGCTTTCTTT. The full variable domain, rest sourced from reference TRBV2 and TRBJ1-1, is EPEVTQTPSHQVTQMGQEVILRCVPISNHLYFYWYRQILGQKVEFLVSFYNNEISEKSEIFDDQFSVERPDGSNFTLKIRSTKLEDSAMYFCASTTTYTNTEAFFGQGTRLTVV.

This clonotype was recorded at least ten times. This chain uses TRBV5-1 with TRBJ1-1; 7 bases match TRBD1. The CDR3 is made up of 13 amino acids. Germline V lookup: CDR1 SGHRS, CDR2 YFSETQ. V trimming: 7 bases; J trimming: 4 bases; junction bases outside the gene matches: 7. The CDR3 is CASGAGGFTEAFF. The CDR3 coding sequence is TGCGCCAGCGGGGCAGGGGGTTTCACTGAAGCTTTCTTT.

This clonotype occurred many times. The rearrangement joins TRBV20-1 to TRBJ2-2; TRBD2 agrees at 11 bases. The trim removed 0 bases at V and 5 bases at J, leaving 5 bases unmatched. The CDR3 is 16 amino acids. Germline CDR1 reads DFQATT; CDR2 reads SNEGSKA (reference sequence). The CDR3 nucleotides read TGCAGTGCTAGAGATCTACTAGCGGGAGAAACCGGGGAGCTGTTTTTT. Residues: CSARDLLAGETGELFF.

This clonotype was observed many times. This chain joins TRBV20-1 and TRBJ2-1; D remains ambiguous. This CDR3 is 12 amino acids long. Germline CDR1 is DFQATT and CDR2 is SNEGSKA (reference sequence). V lost 3 bases and J 7 bases, leaving 10 bases between the germline ends. The CDR3 here is CSASIVKNEQFF. CDR3 nucleotides: TGCAGTGCTAGTATCGTCAAGAATGAGCAGTTCTTC.

This clonotype was seen at least ten times. The chain combines TRBV27 with TRBJ1-1; 7 nucleotides align to TRBD1. V lost 8 bases and J lost 5; bases outside the gene matches: 11. The CDR3 has 14 amino acids. The germline V gene has CDR1 MNHEY and CDR2 SMNVEV (reference sequence). CDR3 sequence: CASSRGRGSTEAFF. The CDR3 DNA reads TGTGCCAGCTCGAGGGGCAGGGGGAGTACTGAAGCTTTCTTT.

This clonotype was detected many times. The chain employs TRBV6-6 and TRBJ2-2, with TRBD1 identical over 8 bases. This CDR3 is built from 15 residues. V gave up 2 bases and J gave up 5 bases; unmatched junction bases: 4. Per germline, CDR1 MNHNY and CDR2 SVGAGI (reference sequence). The CDR3 protein is CASSYPGGGTGELFF. The CDR3 DNA reads TGTGCCAGCAGTTACCCAGGGGGCGGGACCGGGGAGCTGTTTTTT.

This clonotype appeared many times. The chain couples TRBV29-1 to TRBJ2-5; D is possibly TRBD1 (6 bases). The CDR3 contains 13 residues. CDR1 is SQVTM and CDR2 is ANQGSEA in the germline V gene. Here the CDR3 DNA reads TGCACGACTTGTCAGGGGTTAGGGGAGACCCAGTACTTC. As protein: CTTCQGLGETQYF.

This rearrangement joins TRBV20-1 to TRBJ1-4; 10 bases are a match to TRBD1. With 5 bases clipped from V and 7 bases from J, the junction kept 7 bases outside the gene matches. CDR3 length: 14 residues. Germline loops: CDR1 DFQATT, CDR2 SNEGSKA (reference sequence). The chain's CDR3 is CSAPRQGAPEKLFF. Written as DNA, the CDR3 is TGCAGTGCTCCCCGACAGGGGGCGCCTGAAAAACTGTTTTTT.